This T cell receptor beta chain was sequenced during a study of tumor-infiltrating lymphocytes in primary liver carcinoma. Study in general: Patients were men and women aged 30 to 69 years.

The germline CDR1 and CDR2 sequences are GTSNPN and SVGIG (reference sequence). CDR3 length: 13 amino acids. The V end was cut by 2 bases, the J end by 16 bases, with 21 bases between. TCR beta cDNA was made from around 460 ng total RNA with a constant-region primer. Slightly modified ARM-PCR served as the procedure for the TCR beta libraries. These libraries came from three rounds of nested multiplex PCR. The study ran its first two PCR rounds for roughly 11 cycles each, using TRBV1-TRBV30 forward primers and a C-beta reverse primer. TCRdb redid the calling of the multiplex PCR reads with MiXCR, one entry per CDR3 protein. This table holds 90,000 to 140,000 distinct CDR3 sequences, around 84% found once. Starting material for RNA and DNA co-extraction consisted of roughly 19-31 mg of unsorted bulk tissue.

The receptor was derived from a man in his forties or fifties with primary liver carcinoma and hepatitis B virus infection. The chain recombines TRBV30 with TRBJ2-1; D perhaps matches TRBD2 (6 bases). Source material: liver tumor tissue from sampling region 3. Subset noted: tumor region T3, left-lateral pole. The CDR3 region is CAWSPSGYNERFF. CDR3 nucleotide sequence: TGTGCCTGGAGTCCCAGCGGGTACAATGAGCGCTTCTTC. The whole variable domain, filled in from reference TRBV30 and TRBJ2-1, reads SQTIHQWPATLVQPVGSPLSLECTVEGTSNPNLYWYRQAAGRGLQLLFYSVGIGQISSEVPQNLSASRPQDRQFILSSKKLLLSDSGFYLCAWSPSGYNERFFGPGTRLTVL.